This T cell receptor beta chain was observed in a study of T cells in localized non-small cell lung cancer. CDR3 size: 15 residues. V was pared by 4 bases and J by 4 bases, with 5 bases of the junction left unmatched. In germline, CDR1 is LNHNV, CDR2 YYDKDF (reference sequence). Sequencing was performed with immunoSEQ multiplex PCR; in TCRdb, only in-frame clones are kept and a portion is missing. Of 28,000 or so clones listed, around 93% are singletons. The TCR comes from a female donor older than 55 with stage II squamous cell lung carcinoma. The chain combines TRBV15 with TRBJ2-5, with TRBD1 matching over 11 bases. The starting material was peripheral blood, obtained before any cancer treatment. This CDR3 is CATSTRTGGGETQYF. The CDR3 bases are TGTGCCACCAGCACTCGGACAGGGGGCGGAGAGACCCAGTACTTC.